This TCR beta chain was found in a study of blood T cell repertoires in COVID-19. The CDR3 has 17 residues. The V and J ends lost 3 bases and 0 bases, in that order; junction bases with no gene match: 8. Germline CDR1 and CDR2: ENHRY and SYGVKD. Original processing methods: Amplification of reference gene primers provided the estimated nucleated cell counts. Method: immunoSEQ multiplex PCR; TCRdb's copy keeps in-frame clones and lacks some. The V and J calls and clone size are taken from that table; D and trimming were inferred from the DNA. The data show roughly 70,000 clones, around 74% seen once. The source of this sequence is an older man with acute or convalescent COVID-19. V is TRBV10-3 and J is TRBJ1-3, with TRBD1 identical over 7 bases. The specimen was peripheral blood. The CDR3 nucleotides read TGTGCCATCAGTGACCCTTACAGGGGCCTCTCTGGAAACACCATATATTTT. It specifies CAISDPYRGLSGNTIYF.